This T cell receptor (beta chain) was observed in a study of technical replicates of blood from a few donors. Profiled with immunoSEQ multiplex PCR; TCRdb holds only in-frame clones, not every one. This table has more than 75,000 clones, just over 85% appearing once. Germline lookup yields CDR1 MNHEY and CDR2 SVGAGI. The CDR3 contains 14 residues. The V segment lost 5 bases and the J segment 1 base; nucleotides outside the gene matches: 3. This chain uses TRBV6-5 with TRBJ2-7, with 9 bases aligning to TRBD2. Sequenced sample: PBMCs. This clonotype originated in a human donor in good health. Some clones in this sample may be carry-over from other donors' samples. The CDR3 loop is CASSSAGGSYEQYF. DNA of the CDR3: TGTGCCAGCAGTAGCGCGGGAGGGTCCTACGAGCAGTACTTC.